This TCR beta chain came from a study of blood T cell repertoires in COVID-19. For the study at large: Sources were T cells, B-cell-depleted T cells, or PBMCs; the material itself was cDNA or gDNA.

The repertoire was sequenced with immunoSEQ multiplex PCR; TCRdb's copy has only in-frame clones and lacks some. Of about 100,000 clones listed, about four fifths are singletons. With 2 bases clipped from V and 0 bases from J, the junction kept 2 bases outside the gene matches. Germline-derived CDR1 and CDR2 are MGHDK and SYGVNS. CDR3 length equals 16 residues. Sequencing used peripheral blood. The TCR sequence derives from a man aged 70 or older with acute or convalescent COVID-19. This rearrangement joins TRBV25-1 to TRBJ2-7; TRBD2 matches at 12 bases. CDR3 sequence: CASSETGLAGSYEQYF. The DNA for the CDR3 is TGTGCCAGCAGTGAAACGGGACTAGCGGGCTCCTACGAGCAGTACTTC.